Listed here are 29 T cell receptor beta chains from one sample, sequenced in a study of blood T cell repertoires in COVID-19. Produced via immunoSEQ multiplex PCR; TCRdb's table is partial and in-frame only. Among 75,000 to 95,000 clones listed, approximately 70% were seen once. The sequencing input was peripheral blood. The receptors stem from a woman aged 60 to 75 in a cohort sampled during active or convalescent COVID-19.

The chain recombines TRBV12-5 with TRBJ2-7; 10 bases are a match to TRBD2. The V gene's germline CDR1 is LGHNT and CDR2 FRNRAP. This CDR3 region has 15 residues. V was pared by 6 bases and J by 5 bases, with 10 bases of the junction left unmatched. The CDR3 sequence is CASGQGSGGLDEQYF. CDR3 nucleotides: TGTGCTAGTGGGCAAGGTAGCGGGGGGCTCGACGAGCAGTACTTC. Based on the CDR3 plus reference TRBV12-5 and TRBJ2-7, the full variable domain is DARVTQTPRHKVTEMGQEVTMRCQPILGHNTVFWYRQTMMQGLELLAYFRNRAPLDDSGMPKDRFSAEMPDATLATLKIQPSEPRDSAVYFCASGQGSGGLDEQYFGPGTRLTVT.

The rearrangement uses TRBV7-2 and TRBJ1-2, with TRBD1 matching over 11 bases. Per germline, CDR1 SGHTA and CDR2 FQGNSA. Germline trimming cut 1 base from V and 4 bases from J; bases unmatched to any gene: 5. The CDR3 is made up of 16 amino acids. The CDR3 region is CASSLGGGQGVYGYTF. The CDR3 nucleotides are TGTGCCAGCAGCTTAGGTGGGGGACAGGGGGTCTATGGCTACACCTTC.

The chain uses TRBV6-5 and TRBJ1-3; TRBD1 might be the D (5 bases). V lost 2 bases, J lost 1 base, and 9 bases lay in between. CDR1 and CDR2 (germline): MNHEY, SVGAGI. The CDR3 sequence is 15 residues long. The CDR3 region has the DNA TGTGCCAGCAGTTACGGTGGGACTTCTGGAAACACCATATATTTT. It yields the protein CASSYGGTSGNTIYF.

As DNA, the CDR3 is TGTGCCAGCAGCAACCGCGGGGGGGGATCCTACGAGCAGTACTTC. It codes for CASSNRGGGSYEQYF. This chain connects TRBV2 to TRBJ2-7; 9 nucleotides line up with TRBD2. Germline V gives CDR1 SNHLY, CDR2 FYNNEI. This CDR3 is 15 amino acids long. V was clipped by 6 bases and J by 1 base; unmatched bases: 7.

The chain carries TRBV6-5 and TRBJ2-5; D may be TRBD2 (6 bases). Germline V gene sequence: CDR1 MNHEY, CDR2 SVGAGI. There are 14 residues in the CDR3. V was cut by 5 bases and J by 4 bases, with 14 bases left in between. CDR3 loop: CASSRVGGGETQYF. CDR3 coding DNA: TGTGCCAGCAGTAGGGTGGGGGGAGGAGAGACCCAGTACTTC.

This chain's CDR3 is CASSQEFRVQETQYF. The CDR3 DNA reads TGCGCCAGCAGCCAAGAATTCAGGGTACAAGAGACCCAGTACTTC. This chain connects TRBV4-3 to TRBJ2-5; D is possibly TRBD1 (5 bases). V was pared by 0 bases and J by 2 bases, with 10 bases between. Germline CDR1 and CDR2: LGHNA and YSLEER. This CDR3 is 15 amino acids long.

The V call is TRBV7-2, the J call TRBJ2-2; tentatively, D is TRBD2 (7 bases). Trimming shortened V by 6 bases and J by 2 bases, and 16 bases separated the two germline ends. Germline assignment: CDR1 SGHTA and CDR2 FQGNSA. The CDR3 spans 16 residues. The CDR3 is CASRIGGGSNTGELFF. Here the CDR3 DNA reads TGTGCCAGCAGGATCGGCGGGGGCTCTAACACCGGGGAGCTGTTTTTT.

This sequence joins TRBV30 and TRBJ1-5; no reliable D call. This CDR3 region has 14 residues. CDR1 and CDR2 (germline): GTSNPN, SVGIG (reference sequence). Trimming left V 0 bases short and J 2 bases short, with 8 bases between. The CDR3 here is CAWSVPGGNQPQHF. The CDR3 DNA reads TGTGCCTGGAGTGTACCCGGGGGCAATCAGCCCCAGCATTTT.

V and J are TRBV2 and TRBJ1-3, with 9 bases fitting TRBD1. Germline CDR1 reads SNHLY; CDR2 reads FYNNEI. The J segment lost 3 bases and the V segment lost 3 bases, leaving 3 bases of the junction unmatched. The CDR3 runs 15 residues. CDR3 sequence (DNA): TGTGCCAGCAGTGAGGGACAGGGATATGGAAACACCATATATTTT. Its translation is CASSEGQGYGNTIYF.

This clone has only one observation. The CDR3 DNA sequence: TGCGCCAGCAGCCAAAGAGAGGAGACCCAGTACTTC. Its translation is CASSQREETQYF. This chain links TRBV4-1 with TRBJ2-5; D is unclear. Germline V gives CDR1 MGHRA, CDR2 YSYEKL. V lost 2 bases, J lost 5 bases, and 6 bases lay in between. The CDR3 covers 12 residues.

The chain is built from TRBV12-5 and TRBJ2-1; 12 bases agree with TRBD2. V lost 2 bases to trimming and J lost 7 bases; unmatched junction nucleotides: 3. Germline-derived CDR1 and CDR2 are LGHNT and FRNRAP. The CDR3 contains 15 residues. The CDR3 nucleotides are TGTGCTAGTGGTTTGTCTCTAGCGGGGGGGAATGAGCAGTTCTTC. Its protein product is CASGLSLAGGNEQFF.

This chain uses TRBV10-3 with TRBJ1-5, with D tentatively TRBD1 (6 bases). The CDR3 has 13 residues. Trimming took off 5 bases at V and 1 base at J, with 6 bases between the two ends. The germline V gene has CDR1 ENHRY and CDR2 SYGVKD. CDR3 protein: CAISTGSNQPQHF. CDR3 DNA: TGTGCCATCAGTACAGGGAGCAATCAGCCCCAGCATTTT.

The CDR3, as DNA: TGCGCCAGCAGCTTGGGAGACAGGGTCTATGGCTACACCTTC. It is translated as CASSLGDRVYGYTF. The chain uses TRBV5-1 and TRBJ1-2; 7 nucleotides line up with TRBD1. CDR1 is SGHRS, CDR2 YFSETQ, per germline. The J segment lost 4 bases and the V segment lost 0 bases, leaving 3 bases of the junction unmatched. This CDR3 has 14 amino acids.

The chain joins TRBV27 to TRBJ2-6; 9 positions match TRBD1. The CDR3 sequence is 17 residues long. Germline V CDR1 and CDR2: MNHEY, SMNVEV (reference sequence). Germline trimming cut 2 bases from V and 2 bases from J; bases unmatched to any gene: 4. The CDR3 DNA sequence: TGTGCCAGCAGTTTAGGGACAGGGAGGACTGGGGCCAACGTCCTGACTTTC. This translates into CASSLGTGRTGANVLTF.

A single count supports this clone. The V call is TRBV25-1, the J call TRBJ2-7, with 7 bases fitting TRBD2. This CDR3 has 13 amino acids. Trimming at V came to 7 bases and at J to 4 bases, leaving 7 bases not matched to a gene. Germline V gene sequence: CDR1 MGHDK, CDR2 SYGVNS. In DNA form, the CDR3 reads TGTGCCAGCACAGCGGGACCTCAATACGAGCAGTACTTC. Translation: CASTAGPQYEQYF.

CDR3 amino acids: CASNYRTGLNYGYTF. For the CDR3, the DNA is TGTGCCAGCAATTATCGGACAGGGTTAAACTATGGCTACACCTTC. This chain links TRBV2 with TRBJ1-2; 8 nucleotides align to TRBD1. Germline-derived CDR1 and CDR2 are SNHLY and FYNNEI. Trimming took 7 bases from V and 2 from J; bases not matched to a gene: 9. This CDR3 comprises 15 residues.

The chain couples TRBV6-2 or TRBV6-3 to TRBJ2-3, with 8 bases identical to TRBD1. CDR1 is MNHEY, CDR2 SVGEGT, per germline. V was pared by 2 bases and J by 3 bases, with 16 bases of the junction left unmatched. This CDR3 contains 19 residues. CDR3 protein: CASSYTAATGTGVTDTQYF. The CDR3 coding sequence is TGTGCCAGCAGTTACACGGCGGCTACCGGGACAGGCGTAACAGATACGCAGTATTTT.

The V gene is TRBV20-1, the J gene TRBJ1-4; D unclear. V lost 3 bases and J 0 bases, leaving 8 bases between the germline ends. Per the germline V gene, CDR1 is DFQATT and CDR2 is SNEGSKA (reference sequence). CDR3 length equals 14 residues. The CDR3 DNA follows: TGCAGTGCTAGTCTTGGCACAACTAATGAAAAACTGTTTTTT. Protein sequence: CSASLGTTNEKLFF.

The CDR3 DNA is TGTGCCAGCAGCCCAGGGTATGGCTACACCTTC. Its protein product is CASSPGYGYTF. The rearrangement joins TRBV6-6 to TRBJ1-2; D may be TRBD1 (5 bases). The CDR3 runs to 11 residues. Germline V gene data show CDR1 as MNHNY and CDR2 as SVGAGI (reference sequence). Trimming left V 6 bases short and J 5 bases short, with 7 bases between.

This rearrangement joins TRBV7-2 to TRBJ2-2; TRBD2 matches 8 bases. J gave up 4 bases and V 6 bases, and 10 bases lay outside the gene matches. Per germline, CDR1 SGHTA and CDR2 FQGNSA. The CDR3 consists of 16 residues. CDR3 in DNA: TGTGCCAGCAGACAACAACTAGCGGAGCCCACCGGGGAGCTGTTTTTT. Its translation: CASRQQLAEPTGELFF. The entire variable domain, with the rest obtained from reference TRBV7-2 and TRBJ2-2, is as follows: GAGVSQSPSNKVTEKGKDVELRCDPISGHTALYWYRQSLGQGLEFLIYFQGNSAPDKSGLPSDRFSAERTGGSVSTLTIQRTQQEDSAVYLCASRQQLAEPTGELFFGEGSRLTVL.

This clone appeared a few times. V gene TRBV18 combines with J gene TRBJ2-3; TRBD2 agrees at 10 bases. Germline assignment: CDR1 KGHSH and CDR2 LQKENI. Trimming at V came to 2 bases and at J to 4 bases, leaving 3 bases not matched to a gene. There are 15 residues in the CDR3. CDR3 sequence: CASSPNSGGADTQYF. The CDR3 coding sequence is TGTGCCAGCTCACCAAACAGCGGGGGGGCAGATACGCAGTATTTT. Full variable domain (outside the CDR3, taken from reference TRBV18 and TRBJ2-3): NAGVMQNPRHLVRRRGQEARLRCSPMKGHSHVYWYRQLPEEGLKFMVYLQKENIIDESGMPKERFSAEFPKEGPSILRIQQVVRGDSAAYFCASSPNSGGADTQYFGPGTRLTVL.

This clone was observed a few times. CDR3 nucleotides: TGTGCCTGGAGTGGCGCAGGGGGCCTGAACACTGAAGCTTTCTTT. Protein sequence: CAWSGAGGLNTEAFF. V gene TRBV30 combines with J gene TRBJ1-1; TRBD1 matches 8 bases. Trimming took 1 base from V and 0 from J; bases not matched to a gene: 4. CDR1 GTSNPN and CDR2 SVGIG come from the germline V gene (reference sequence). The CDR3 consists of 15 residues.

The V and J genes are TRBV21-1 and TRBJ1-2; the table's D call TRBD1 went unverified against the DNA. TRBV21-1 corresponds to a pseudogene. The CDR3 is 14 residues long. The CDR3 nucleotides are TGTGCCAGCAGCAAAGACCCCGGACAGTATGGCTACACCTTC. It is translated as CASSKDPGQYGYTF.

V is TRBV19 and J is TRBJ1-1, with TRBD1 identical over 8 bases. The CDR3 has 18 residues. CDR1 LNHDA and CDR2 SQIVND come from the germline V gene (reference sequence). V shed 0 bases and J 2 bases; nucleotides not matched to a gene: 11. In nucleotides, the CDR3 is TGTGCCAGTAGTATAGATACGAAACACAGGGGGGCCAACACTGAAGCTTTCTTT. Its protein product is CASSIDTKHRGANTEAFF.

The chain links TRBV15 to TRBJ2-7; TRBD1 might be the D (5 bases). The CDR3 has 14 amino acids. Trimming took off 1 base at V and 4 bases at J, with 11 bases between the two ends. Per germline, CDR1 LNHNV and CDR2 YYDKDF (reference sequence). The CDR3 region is CATSRGDRVYEQYF. The CDR3 DNA is TGTGCCACCAGCAGAGGAGACAGAGTTTACGAGCAGTACTTC.

The V gene is TRBV19, the J gene TRBJ1-5; a possible D gene is TRBD1 (5 bases). Per the germline V gene, CDR1 is LNHDA and CDR2 is SQIVND (reference sequence). V lost 3 bases to trimming and J lost 0 bases, with 18 bases between them. The CDR3 loop spans 18 amino acids. CDR3 amino acids: CASSMRRTGRSSNQPQHF. In DNA form, the CDR3 reads TGTGCCAGTAGTATGAGAAGAACAGGACGATCTAGCAATCAGCCCCAGCATTTT.

This clone was seen a handful of times. This chain connects TRBV19 to TRBJ1-1, with 7 bases matching TRBD1. Looked up from germline, CDR1 is LNHDA and CDR2 is SQIVND (reference sequence). The CDR3 loop spans 13 amino acids. V lost 9 bases, J lost 2 bases, and 6 bases stayed unmatched. The CDR3 DNA sequence: TGTGCCAGCGAAGACAGGGTAAACACTGAAGCTTTCTTT. Protein: CASEDRVNTEAFF.

This clone appeared a few times. V and J are TRBV4-1 and TRBJ2-2; 7 bases match TRBD1. The germline CDR1 and CDR2 sequences are MGHRA and YSYEKL. This CDR3 is built from 14 residues. Trimming cost V 2 bases and J 5 bases; bases outside gene matches: 2. The chain's CDR3 is CASSQWTGTGELFF. The CDR3 DNA reads TGCGCCAGCAGCCAATGGACAGGAACCGGGGAGCTGTTTTTT.

The chain joins TRBV7-8 to TRBJ1-1; D ambiguous. The CDR3 consists of 11 residues. Germline values: CDR1 SGHVS, CDR2 FQNEAQ. Trimming took off 0 bases at V and 7 bases at J, with 3 bases between the two ends. The CDR3 region is CASSLALEAFF. The CDR3 nucleotides read TGTGCCAGCAGCTTAGCCCTTGAAGCTTTCTTT.